The clone carrying this T cell receptor beta chain was counted ten times or more. Exclusions: uncontrolled infection, other autoimmune disease, pregnancy, lactation. Together with thyroid ultrasound, orbital computed tomography, serum thyroxine and TRAb, clinical symptoms were used for diagnoses. Using 10 ml of fresh peripheral blood, PBMCs were prepared. TCR beta CDR3 regions were amplified from RNA. RT-PCR in the first round (using the HTBI primer set) targeted the TCR CDR3. TCRdb reprocessed the multiplex PCR reads via MiXCR and lists one record per CDR3 protein. The sample includes some 360,000 distinct CDR3 sequences, 15% to 20% of them seen just once. Germline V gives CDR1 SGHTA, CDR2 FQGNSA. V was shortened by 5 bases and J by 8 bases, with 22 bases between the two germline ends. This CDR3 contains 16 residues. These data belong to a study of T cells in Graves' hyperthyroidism and ophthalmopathy.

The chain joins TRBV7-2 to TRBJ1-5; D gene unclear. Sequencing input: blood. The sequence was obtained from a woman aged 40 to 49 with Graves' ophthalmopathy. In DNA form, the CDR3 reads TGTGCCAGCAGCGCCCCTTTGTCCGAGCCGGGTGAGCCCCAGCATTTT. Encoded protein: CASSAPLSEPGEPQHF.